The next 26 T cell receptor beta chains were all read from a single sample in a study of blood T cell repertoires in COVID-19 (dated by TCRdb to between 2020 and 2021). To prepare the library, the immunoSEQ multiplex PCR assay was applied. The table comes from immuneACCESS by way of TCRdb, which keeps in-frame sequences with V and J called. Part of the clones is missing from these tables; in studies checked, under half for an unresolved V gene and the rest for unknown reasons. Present in this sample are fewer than 90,000 clones, nearly 95% of which were seen just once. The ten top clones hold about 4.7% of the sample. Sequences were obtained from peripheral blood. These receptors all stem from a human donor with active COVID-19. The donor label of this sample is uncertain.

This chain links TRBV4-1 with TRBJ1-1; tentative D call: TRBD1 (5 bases). Germline loops: CDR1 MGHRA, CDR2 YSYEKL. The CDR3 contains 15 residues. Trimming took 1 base from V and 4 from J, leaving 13 bases between them. This CDR3 is CASSQGVWGSTEAFF. In nucleotides, the CDR3 is TGCGCCAGCAGCCAAGGAGTTTGGGGCAGCACTGAAGCTTTCTTT.

The rearrangement uses TRBV5-1 and TRBJ2-5; 7 bases are shared with TRBD2. Trimming at V came to 0 bases and at J to 4 bases, leaving 9 bases not matched to a gene. The CDR3 length is 16 residues. Germline CDR1 SGHRS, CDR2 YFSETQ. The CDR3 is CASSLAGAGEGETQYF. CDR3 sequence (DNA): TGCGCCAGCAGCTTGGCCGGTGCGGGGGAAGGAGAGACCCAGTACTTC.

V usage is TRBV2 and J usage is TRBJ2-3, with 8 bases identical to TRBD2. The length of the CDR3 is 14 residues. Germline CDR1 and CDR2: SNHLY and FYNNEI. V lost 8 bases, J lost 6 bases, and 10 bases stayed unmatched. The CDR3 DNA reads TGTGCCAGCTGTGCGGGGGGTACCATGGATACGCAGTATTTT. Its translation: CASCAGGTMDTQYF.

This clone was observed once. The gene calls are TRBV7-9 and TRBJ2-3; 9 nucleotides match TRBD2. This CDR3 has 14 amino acids. Germline loops: CDR1 SEHNR, CDR2 FQNEAQ (reference sequence). Germline trimming cut 2 bases from V and 5 bases from J; bases unmatched to any gene: 2. In nucleotides, the CDR3 is TGTGCCAGCAGCTTATCACTAGCGGGAGATACGCAGTATTTT. It specifies CASSLSLAGDTQYF.

The V and J genes are TRBV10-3 and TRBJ2-1, with 11 bases fitting TRBD2. The CDR3 extends over 15 amino acids. The ends lost 6 bases at V and 3 bases at J; junction bases unmatched: 4. Germline CDR1 ENHRY, CDR2 SYGVKD. CDR3 protein: CAIRDTSGGYNEQFF. For the CDR3, the DNA is TGTGCCATCAGAGACACTAGCGGGGGCTACAATGAGCAGTTCTTC.

The chain joins TRBV27 to TRBJ1-5; no definite D call. The germline V gene encodes CDR1 MNHEY and CDR2 SMNVEV (reference sequence). The CDR3 extends over 17 amino acids. The V end lost 5 bases, the J end lost 4 bases, and 21 bases lay between the germline ends. The CDR3 sequence is CASSPDLNGIRNQPQHF. In nucleotides, the CDR3 is TGTGCCAGCAGTCCCGACTTAAACGGAATTCGGAATCAGCCCCAGCATTTT.

The V and J genes are TRBV25-1 and TRBJ2-3, with 7 nucleotides matching TRBD2. The CDR3 loop spans 14 amino acids. Germline V gene sequence: CDR1 MGHDK, CDR2 SYGVNS. After removal of 7 bases from V and 2 bases from J, the junction contained 6 bases not matched to a gene. The CDR3 loop reads CASTSREDTDTQYF. CDR3 in DNA: TGTGCCAGCACGTCCCGGGAGGACACAGATACGCAGTATTTT.

The chain links TRBV11-3 to TRBJ2-5, with 7 nucleotides matching TRBD1. CDR1 is SGHNT, CDR2 YENEEA, per germline. The CDR3 is 16 residues long. The V gene end was trimmed by 5 bases and the J gene end by 5 bases; junction bases not matched to a gene: 14. This CDR3 is CASSRRTQGFQETQYF. CDR3 coding DNA: TGTGCCAGCAGCCGTCGGACACAGGGGTTCCAGGAGACCCAGTACTTC.

The chain has TRBV19 and TRBJ1-2; 9 nucleotides line up with TRBD1. This CDR3 comprises 14 residues. The V gene's germline CDR1 is LNHDA and CDR2 SQIVND (reference sequence). CDR3 in amino acids: CDRSQGQGGYGYTF. Written as DNA, the CDR3 is TGTGACAGGTCCCAGGGACAGGGTGGGTATGGCTACACCTTC. The whole variable domain, remainder taken from reference TRBV19 and TRBJ1-2, is DGGITQSPKYLFRKEGQNVTLSCEQNLNHDAMYWYRQDPGQGLRLIYYSQIVNDFQKGDIAEGYSVSREKKESFPLTVTSAQKNPTAFYLCDRSQGQGGYGYTFGSGTRLTVV.

This clone was picked up one time. The rearrangement uses TRBV4-3 and TRBJ2-1; D gene uncertain. Per the germline V gene, CDR1 is LGHNA and CDR2 is YSLEER. The CDR3 spans 16 residues. Trimming stripped 3 bases from V and 0 bases from J, with 12 bases between. The CDR3 sequence: CASSQTLVASYNEQFF. In DNA form, the CDR3 reads TGCGCCAGCAGCCAGACTCTAGTAGCCTCCTACAATGAGCAGTTCTTC.

This chain connects TRBV18 to TRBJ2-7; 9 nucleotides line up with TRBD1. Per germline, CDR1 KGHSH and CDR2 LQKENI. V lost 3 bases to trimming and J lost 2 bases; unmatched junction nucleotides: 5. The CDR3 length is 15 residues. This chain's CDR3 is CASSPSGQGAYEQYF. Here the CDR3 DNA reads TGTGCCAGCTCACCTTCGGGACAGGGCGCCTACGAGCAGTACTTC.

CDR3 sequence reads: CASSLATQTPYEQYF. Written as DNA, the CDR3 is TGCGCCAGCAGCTTGGCTACACAGACCCCCTACGAGCAGTACTTC. The chain has TRBV5-1 and TRBJ2-7; D is uncertain. The CDR3 has 15 amino acids. Germline CDR1 reads SGHRS; CDR2 reads YFSETQ. The V end lost 0 bases, the J end lost 2 bases, and 12 bases lay between the germline ends.

V usage is TRBV19 and J usage is TRBJ1-5, with 9 bases fitting TRBD1. The CDR3 has 15 residues. Looked up from germline, CDR1 is LNHDA and CDR2 is SQIVND (reference sequence). J was trimmed by 7 bases and V by 3 bases; bases with no gene match: 7. The CDR3: CASSIPGTGSQPQHF. The CDR3 coding sequence is TGTGCCAGTAGTATTCCCGGGACAGGGTCACAGCCCCAGCATTTT.

V usage is TRBV11-3 and J usage is TRBJ2-3, with a tentative D call TRBD1 (6 bases). Germline CDR1 and CDR2: SGHNT and YENEEA. CDR3 length equals 11 residues. V was shortened by 8 bases and J by 4 bases, with 7 bases between the two germline ends. CDR3 DNA sequence: TGTGCCAGCGGGACACCAGATACGCAGTATTTT. Its protein product is CASGTPDTQYF.

The chain employs TRBV7-2 and TRBJ2-7, with a tentative D call TRBD1 (6 bases). Looked up from germline, CDR1 is SGHTA and CDR2 is FQGNSA. The CDR3 has 16 residues. The V and J ends lost 2 bases and 1 base respectively, with 15 bases between them. The CDR3 DNA sequence: TGTGCCAGCAGCTTACTCCCGTTAGGGGGATCCTACGAGCAGTACTTC. Translating it yields CASSLLPLGGSYEQYF.

V gene TRBV3-1 (or the pseudogene TRBV3-2) combines with J gene TRBJ1-1; D might be TRBD1 (5 bases). Germline CDR1 and CDR2: LGHDT and YNNKEL (reference sequence). V lost 4 bases, J lost 7 bases, and 13 bases lay in between. The CDR3 length is 13 residues. The CDR3 DNA follows: TGTGCCAGCAGCCCCGGGGGATATCTTGAAGCTTTCTTT. Its translation is CASSPGGYLEAFF.

CDR3 in amino acids: CASSFLGTSGANYNEQFF. The CDR3 DNA reads TGTGCCAGCAGTTTCCTTGGGACTAGCGGGGCGAACTACAATGAGCAGTTCTTC. The chain carries TRBV28 and TRBJ2-1; 13 positions agree with TRBD2. Germline V CDR1 and CDR2: MDHEN, SYDVKM. V dropped 3 bases and J dropped 3; count of bases not matched to a gene: 8. The CDR3 sequence is 18 residues long.

The chain employs TRBV11-3 and TRBJ2-3; 7 nucleotides line up with TRBD2. CDR3 length: 17 residues. V was pared by 5 bases and J by 2 bases, with 13 bases of the junction left unmatched. The germline CDR1 and CDR2 sequences are SGHNT and YENEEA. CDR3 sequence: CASSQRPRSGYTDTQYF. The CDR3 nucleotides are TGTGCCAGCAGCCAGAGGCCCCGTAGCGGGTACACAGATACGCAGTATTTT.

Turning to this clone: Mismatch with germline at one junction end may stem from a read error. This chain uses TRBV5-4 with TRBJ2-7; D might be TRBD1 (5 bases). This CDR3 is built from 15 residues. Germline V gives CDR1 SGHNT, CDR2 YYREEE (reference sequence). CDR3 in DNA: TGTGCCAGTAGCTCCACAGGCGGTTCGGGCTACGAGCAGTACTTC. This codes for CASSSTGGSGYEQYF.

The chain employs TRBV5-6 and TRBJ1-1; D uncertain. The CDR3 has 15 amino acids. The V gene's germline CDR1 is SGHDT and CDR2 YYEEEE. Trimming left V 6 bases short and J 4 bases short, with 19 bases between. Here the CDR3 reads CASTKRGGIGTEAFF. CDR3 DNA sequence: TGTGCCAGCACCAAGCGAGGAGGGATAGGCACTGAAGCTTTCTTT.

CDR3 coding DNA: TGTGCCAGCAGACTGTACGGGGGGAACTATGGCTACACCTTC. It codes for CASRLYGGNYGYTF. The J gene is TRBJ1-2, the V gene TRBV6-5, with D tentatively TRBD1 (5 bases). Trimming stripped 6 bases from V and 2 bases from J, with 13 bases between. CDR1 and CDR2 from the germline V gene are MNHEY and SVGAGI. CDR3 length: 14 residues.

The V call is TRBV5-4, the J call TRBJ2-7; 8 bases align to TRBD2. With 5 bases clipped from V and 7 bases from J, the junction kept 11 bases outside the gene matches. Germline V gene data show CDR1 as SGHNT and CDR2 as YYREEE (reference sequence). The CDR3 totals 14 residues. The CDR3 region has the DNA TGTGCCAGCAGTACGGGGAGCGGGAGTGTAGAGCAGTACTTC. Its translation: CASSTGSGSVEQYF.

The V call is TRBV3-1 (or the pseudogene TRBV3-2), the J call TRBJ1-6; 7 bases line up with TRBD1. V dropped 4 bases and J dropped 7; count of bases not matched to a gene: 4. The CDR3 runs 14 residues. Germline CDR1 LGHDT, CDR2 YNNKEL (reference sequence). For the CDR3, the DNA is TGTGCCAGCAGCCGCCGGGACAGAAATTCACCCCTCCACTTT. This gives the protein CASSRRDRNSPLHF.

The chain uses TRBV27 and TRBJ1-6, with 8 bases that match TRBD1. V lost 7 bases, J lost 7 bases, and 6 bases stayed unmatched. Germline assignment: CDR1 MNHEY and CDR2 SMNVEV (reference sequence). This CDR3 is built from 14 residues. CDR3 nucleotide sequence: TGTGCCAGCACACCAGGGGGCCCGAATTCACCCCTCCACTTT. Translated: CASTPGGPNSPLHF.

The chain employs TRBV6-5 and TRBJ2-7; D may be TRBD2 (6 bases). V was cut by 6 bases and J by 2 bases, with 14 bases left in between. Germline values: CDR1 MNHEY, CDR2 SVGAGI. The CDR3 is 14 amino acids. The CDR3 region has the DNA TGTGCCAGCAGCCGTGAGGGACTTACCTACGAGCAGTACTTC. This gives the protein CASSREGLTYEQYF.

The rearrangement joins TRBV19 to TRBJ1-1; D ambiguous. Germline CDR1 and CDR2: LNHDA and SQIVND (reference sequence). This CDR3 is built from 13 residues. V lost 4 bases to trimming and J lost 2 bases, with 8 bases between them. The CDR3 here is CASSTHRNTEAFF. The CDR3 DNA sequence: TGTGCCAGTAGTACCCACAGAAACACTGAAGCTTTCTTT.